The clone carrying this TCR beta chain was recorded many times. As yet, its antigen is unknown. Stated time point: pre-sensitization, week 0. The treatment was: therapeutic diphenylcyclopropenone sensitization with weekly scalp DPC. The CDR3 length is 15 residues. Germline V CDR1 and CDR2: MNHEY, SMNVEV (reference sequence). Trimming took 6 bases from V and 4 from J; bases not matched to a gene: 7. TCRdb re-derived calls from the RACE reads in MiXCR, one entry per CDR3 protein. The sample lists approximately 400,000 distinct CDR3 sequences; approximately 5.1% were seen once. These data come from a study of human T cells and chemical hapten exposure. Broader study findings: Versus controls, expanded TCRs had significantly more large CDR3 similarity clusters.

Sequencing used whole blood, obtained in connection with sensitization to the hapten diphenylcyclopropenone (DPC). V gene TRBV27 combines with J gene TRBJ2-7, with TRBD2 matching over 12 bases. The sequence was collected from a woman between 45 and 60 years old with alopecia areata. Some clones in this sample may be carry-over from other donors' samples. The CDR3 loop reads CASRPRGTSGYEQYF. Here the CDR3 DNA reads TGTGCCAGCAGGCCACGTGGGACTAGCGGGTACGAGCAGTACTTC.